This T cell receptor (beta chain) is from a study of early T cells in non-severe SARS-CoV-2 infection. Study information: Sequenced bulk RNA came from whole blood that was unsorted, and chains were unpaired.

The study, taken as a whole, reports: VDJdb matches were skewed toward anti-spike CD8 T cell responses.

The protocol attached unique molecular identifiers to individual cDNA molecules. MiXCR, applied by TCRdb to the 5' RACE reads, yields one record per CDR3 protein. The sample yields around 53,000 distinct CDR3 sequences, around 10% seen once. V dropped 10 bases and J dropped 0; count of bases not matched to a gene: 8. CDR3 length: 15 amino acids. The germline V gene has CDR1 SNHLY and CDR2 FYNNEI. About this clonotype itself: What it binds is not known.

V and J are TRBV2 and TRBJ2-2; TRBD2 matches 7 bases. The source is an adult who was a healthcare worker with PCR-confirmed SARS-CoV-2 infection or an uninfected control (not recorded which). The sequencing sample was made of whole blood. The CDR3 reads CAIHTSASNTGELFF. The DNA of the CDR3 is TGTGCCATTCATACTAGCGCCTCGAACACCGGGGAGCTGTTTTTT. The full variable domain, its missing parts supplied by reference TRBV2 and TRBJ2-2, is EPEVTQTPSHQVTQMGQEVILRCVPISNHLYFYWYRQILGQKVEFLVSFYNNEISEKSEIFDDQFSVERPDGSNFTLKIRSTKLEDSAMYFCAIHTSASNTGELFFGEGSRLTVL.